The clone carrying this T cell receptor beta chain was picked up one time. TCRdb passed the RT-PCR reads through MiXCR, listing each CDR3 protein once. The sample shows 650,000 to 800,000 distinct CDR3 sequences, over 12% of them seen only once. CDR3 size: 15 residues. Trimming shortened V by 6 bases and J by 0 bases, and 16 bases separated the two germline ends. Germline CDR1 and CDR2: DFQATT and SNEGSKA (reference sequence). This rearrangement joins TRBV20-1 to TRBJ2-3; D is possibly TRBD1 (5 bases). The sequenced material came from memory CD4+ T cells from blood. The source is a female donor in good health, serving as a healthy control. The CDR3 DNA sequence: TGCAGTGCCAAAGGGGCGCCCAGTAGCACAGATACGCAGTATTTT. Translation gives CSAKGAPSSTDTQYF.